The 28 T cell receptor beta chains below were found in one sample sequenced in a study of OX40 agonist ivuxolimab in advanced cancers. Data came from immunoSEQ multiplex PCR; TCRdb stores just in-frame clones and leaves some out. The table shows about 77,000 clones, with around 85% occurring only once. Sample: CD4+ or CD8+ T cells sorted from blood, taken in a trial of the OX40 agonist ivuxolimab. The receptors originated from an adult with an advanced solid tumor such as melanoma, head and neck, liver or kidney cancer.

Note on this clone: Different DNA sequences within this sample yield the same CDR3. This chain links TRBV5-6 with TRBJ2-2; D is perhaps TRBD2 (5 bases). Trimming took off 0 bases at V and 3 bases at J, with 9 bases between the two ends. CDR3 length: 15 residues. Germline loops: CDR1 SGHDT, CDR2 YYEEEE. The CDR3 is CASSLVVGDTGELFF. CDR3 sequence (DNA): TGTGCCAGCAGCTTGGTAGTGGGAGACACCGGGGAGCTGTTTTTT. Together with reference TRBV5-6 and TRBJ2-2, the CDR3 gives the full variable domain: DAGVTQSPTHLIKTRGQQVTLRCSPKSGHDTVSWYQQALGQGPQFIFQYYEEEERQRGNFPDRFSGHQFPNYSSELNVNALLLGDSALYLCASSLVVGDTGELFFGEGSRLTVL.

The CDR3 spells CASSQGLRAYEQYF. As DNA, the CDR3 is TGTGCCAGCAGTCAGGGTTTAAGGGCCTACGAGCAGTACTTC. This chain joins TRBV6-5 and TRBJ2-7, with D perhaps TRBD1 (5 bases). V lost 5 bases and J lost 2, with 13 bases in between. The length of the CDR3 is 14 residues. Germline V gene sequence: CDR1 MNHEY, CDR2 SVGAGI.

The table lists this clone with a few counts. V gene TRBV6-5 combines with J gene TRBJ2-7; D is possibly TRBD1 (5 bases). CDR3 length equals 14 residues. Germline CDR1 MNHEY, CDR2 SVGAGI. The ends were cut back, 0 bases at V and 8 bases at J, with 14 bases in the middle. CDR3: CASSYSLDNLKQYF. Here the CDR3 DNA reads TGTGCCAGCAGTTACTCCCTGGACAACCTCAAGCAGTACTTC.

The chain carries TRBV19 and TRBJ1-1, with D possibly matching TRBD1 (5 bases). The germline V gene encodes CDR1 LNHDA and CDR2 SQIVND (reference sequence). The V end lost 6 bases, the J end lost 4 bases, and 6 bases lay between the germline ends. The CDR3 runs to 11 residues. Here the CDR3 reads CASRGRTEAFF. The CDR3 DNA reads TGTGCCAGTAGGGGACGCACTGAAGCTTTCTTT.

This clone was counted ten times or more. CDR3 residues: CASSASTGEGETQYF. CDR3 nucleotides: TGTGCCAGCAGCGCCTCGACAGGGGAAGGCGAGACCCAGTACTTC. The chain has TRBV9 and TRBJ2-5; 8 bases align to TRBD1. The trim removed 3 bases at V and 5 bases at J, leaving 9 bases unmatched. CDR3 length equals 15 residues. Germline loops: CDR1 SGDLS, CDR2 YYNGEE.

The J gene is TRBJ1-5, the V gene TRBV7-2, with TRBD1 matching 8 bases. The CDR3 spans 15 residues. The germline V gene encodes CDR1 SGHTA and CDR2 FQGNSA. With V trimmed by 6 bases and J by 4 bases, 8 bases remained unmatched. CDR3 in amino acids: CASSRTGRENQPQHF. CDR3 nucleotides: TGTGCCAGCAGTCGGACAGGGAGAGAGAATCAGCCCCAGCATTTT. Based on the CDR3 plus reference TRBV7-2 and TRBJ1-5, the full variable domain is GAGVSQSPSNKVTEKGKDVELRCDPISGHTALYWYRQSLGQGLEFLIYFQGNSAPDKSGLPSDRFSAERTGGSVSTLTIQRTQQEDSAVYLCASSRTGRENQPQHFGDGTRLSIL.

This clone was found once. The J gene is TRBJ2-7, the V gene TRBV14; D is unresolved. The CDR3 loop spans 13 amino acids. V was clipped by 5 bases and J by 4 bases, with 12 bases between them. The germline V gene has CDR1 SGHDN and CDR2 FVKESK. As DNA, the CDR3 is TGTGCCAGCAGCAGGCATACCATTTACGAGCAGTACTTC. Amino acid sequence: CASSRHTIYEQYF.

The rearrangement links TRBV5-1 to TRBJ2-7; perhaps TRBD2 as D (5 bases). Germline assignment: CDR1 SGHRS and CDR2 YFSETQ. V was trimmed by 4 bases and J by 2 bases, leaving 19 bases between them. This CDR3 has 16 residues. CDR3 in DNA: TGCGCCAGCAGCCCGGGGTCGGCTAGCCGCACCTACGAGCAGTACTTC. It encodes CASSPGSASRTYEQYF.

This chain uses TRBV5-1 with TRBJ1-1; D perhaps matches TRBD1 (5 bases). V was cut by 2 bases and J by 0 bases, with 8 bases left in between. Germline V gene sequence: CDR1 SGHRS, CDR2 YFSETQ. This CDR3 has 14 amino acids. CDR3 nucleotide sequence: TGCGCCAGCAGCTTTCAGGGCATGAACACTGAAGCTTTCTTT. This gives the protein CASSFQGMNTEAFF.

The chain joins TRBV6-6 to TRBJ1-2; 7 nucleotides align to TRBD1. Germline V lookup: CDR1 MNHNY, CDR2 SVGAGI (reference sequence). With V trimmed by 5 bases and J by 8 bases, 5 bases remained unmatched. This CDR3 is 12 amino acids long. CDR3 in DNA: TGTGCCAGCAGTAGACAGGGCTTCGGCTACACCTTC. This gives the protein CASSRQGFGYTF.

The V gene is TRBV7-3, the J gene TRBJ1-2, with D maybe TRBD1 (5 bases). Trimming stripped 2 bases from V and 7 bases from J, with 14 bases between. CDR3 size: 14 residues. The germline gives CDR1 SGHTA, CDR2 FQGTGA. In nucleotides, the CDR3 is TGTGCCAGCAGCTTACTGCAGGGAGAGGGTGGCTACACCTTC. It translates to CASSLLQGEGGYTF.

The J gene is TRBJ2-7, the V gene TRBV5-1; D remains ambiguous. V lost 1 base to trimming and J lost 0 bases, with 14 bases between them. Germline V gene lookup returns CDR1 SGHRS and CDR2 YFSETQ. This CDR3 spans 16 amino acids. The CDR3 spells CASSLLPSLSSYEQYF. The CDR3 bases are TGCGCCAGCAGCTTGTTGCCGAGTTTAAGCTCCTACGAGCAGTACTTC.

The chain employs TRBV19 and TRBJ1-4; the D is unclear. The CDR3 spans 14 residues. The germline gives CDR1 LNHDA, CDR2 SQIVND (reference sequence). V gave up 3 bases and J gave up 10 bases, with 15 bases separating them. CDR3 nucleotides: TGTGCCAGTAGTATTAGCTTCGGGCAAGGAAAACTGTTTTTT. It specifies CASSISFGQGKLFF.

This chain connects TRBV19 to TRBJ2-1, with D possibly matching TRBD1 (6 bases). This CDR3 has 17 residues. Trimming removed 2 bases at V and 1 base at J, with 15 bases between. Germline CDR1 reads LNHDA; CDR2 reads SQIVND (reference sequence). This CDR3 reads CASSIQVNRVSYNEQFF. As DNA, the CDR3 is TGTGCCAGTAGTATACAAGTCAACAGGGTTTCCTACAATGAGCAGTTCTTC.

The genes are TRBV5-6 and TRBJ2-7; perhaps TRBD2 as D (6 bases). This CDR3 has 16 amino acids. With 0 bases removed from V and 6 bases from J, the gap between germline ends came to 19 bases. Per the germline V gene, CDR1 is SGHDT and CDR2 is YYEEEE. Here the CDR3 reads CASSLVRGLITGEQYF. The DNA of the CDR3 is TGTGCCAGCAGCTTGGTCCGGGGACTCATCACAGGCGAGCAGTACTTC. The entire variable domain, with the rest obtained from reference TRBV5-6 and TRBJ2-7, is as follows: DAGVTQSPTHLIKTRGQQVTLRCSPKSGHDTVSWYQQALGQGPQFIFQYYEEEERQRGNFPDRFSGHQFPNYSSELNVNALLLGDSALYLCASSLVRGLITGEQYFGPGTRLTVT.

V and J are TRBV4-1 and TRBJ1-2; D is possibly TRBD1 (5 bases). Germline-derived CDR1 and CDR2 are MGHRA and YSYEKL. Trimming took off 4 bases at V and 4 bases at J, with 19 bases between the two ends. The CDR3 length is 16 residues. CDR3 loop: CASSLNPKGLSYGYTF. The CDR3 bases are TGCGCCAGCAGCCTAAACCCCAAGGGGCTTAGCTATGGCTACACCTTC.

V is TRBV4-2 and J is TRBJ1-6, with unresolved D. This CDR3 comprises 12 residues. Trimming pared 5 bases from V and 7 bases from J, leaving 6 bases between. Looked up from germline, CDR1 is LGHNA and CDR2 is YNFKEQ. CDR3 amino acids: CASSETNSPLHF. The CDR3 DNA is TGTGCCAGCAGCGAGACGAATTCACCCCTCCACTTT.

The chain couples TRBV5-4 to TRBJ2-3, with TRBD2 matching 8 bases. The CDR3 extends over 18 amino acids. From germline, CDR1 is SGHNT and CDR2 YYREEE (reference sequence). V shed 4 bases, J shed 0 bases, and the junction held 13 bases outside the gene matches. The CDR3 DNA reads as TGTGCCAGCAGCCGATCAGGCGGGAGGACTTCTAGCACAGATACGCAGTATTTT. Amino acids: CASSRSGGRTSSTDTQYF.

The chain joins TRBV27 to TRBJ2-1, with D uncertain. Germline assignment: CDR1 MNHEY and CDR2 SMNVEV (reference sequence). There are 17 residues in the CDR3. Deletions cut 5 bases from V and 4 bases from J, with 21 bases between. In DNA form, the CDR3 reads TGTGCCAGCAGTCAAAGGAGCTCAGGAACCGAGTACAATGAGCAGTTCTTC. Protein: CASSQRSSGTEYNEQFF.

This clone was observed a handful of times. The V and J genes are TRBV18 and TRBJ1-1; D ambiguous. Between the trimmed V and J ends, which lost 0 bases and 10 bases, there was a span of 18 bases. Germline V gene data show CDR1 as KGHSH and CDR2 as LQKENI. The CDR3 runs 15 residues. The CDR3 DNA sequence: TGTGCCAGCTCACCACCGGGAGGGCCCGAGTACTCAGCTTTCTTT. Its translation is CASSPPGGPEYSAFF.

The CDR3 DNA sequence: TGCGCCAGCAGCCAAACTCCGGGACAGGGGAGCTCCGGGGAGCTGTTTTTT. Its translation is CASSQTPGQGSSGELFF. The V gene is TRBV4-1, the J gene TRBJ2-2, with 10 bases fitting TRBD1. After removal of 2 bases from V and 6 bases from J, the junction contained 9 bases not matched to a gene. Germline V gene sequence: CDR1 MGHRA, CDR2 YSYEKL. This CDR3 is built from 17 residues.

The CDR3 coding sequence is TGTGCCAGTAGCATACCGGGCGGACACTCCTCTGGGGCCAACGTCCTGACTTTC. Its translation: CASSIPGGHSSGANVLTF. The chain links TRBV19 to TRBJ2-6, with D possibly matching TRBD1 (5 bases). The germline gives CDR1 LNHDA, CDR2 SQIVND (reference sequence). V lost 6 bases to trimming and J lost 0 bases, with 18 bases between them. There are 18 residues in the CDR3.

This clone occurred a few times. The V gene is TRBV5-8, the J gene TRBJ2-7; D is unresolved. V lost 2 bases to trimming and J lost 4 bases, with 7 bases between them. From germline, CDR1 is SGHTS and CDR2 YDEGEE. This CDR3 region has 12 residues. CDR3 residues: CASSFLGYEQYF. The CDR3 coding sequence is TGTGCCAGCAGCTTTCTGGGTTACGAGCAGTACTTC.

The rearrangement uses TRBV4-2 and TRBJ2-7, with 11 bases identical to TRBD1. The CDR3 has 13 residues. Trimming cost V 5 bases and J 7 bases; bases outside gene matches: 4. Germline lookup yields CDR1 LGHNA and CDR2 YNFKEQ. The DNA of the CDR3 is TGTGCCAGCAGCTTCGGGACAGGGGGAGAGCAGTACTTC. Translation gives CASSFGTGGEQYF.

This chain uses TRBV5-4 with TRBJ1-3, with 7 bases aligning to TRBD1. The CDR3 has 16 amino acids. Germline CDR1 SGHNT, CDR2 YYREEE (reference sequence). With 0 bases clipped from V and 0 bases from J, the junction kept 3 bases outside the gene matches. The DNA for the CDR3 is TGTGCCAGCAGCTTGGAGGGGGCAAGCTCTGGAAACACCATATATTTT. Its protein product is CASSLEGASSGNTIYF.

The chain joins TRBV9 to TRBJ2-3; D is unresolved. This CDR3 is 15 amino acids long. Germline-derived CDR1 and CDR2 are SGDLS and YYNGEE. V shed 2 bases and J shed 2 bases, with 12 bases lying between them. CDR3 coding DNA: TGTGCCAGCAGCGTTAGCAGCCAGATCACAGATACGCAGTATTTT. It is translated as CASSVSSQITDTQYF.

V usage is TRBV11-2 and J usage is TRBJ2-5, with D perhaps being TRBD1 or TRBD2 (5 bases each). With 2 bases removed from V and 4 bases from J, the gap between germline ends came to 14 bases. CDR1 SGHAT and CDR2 FQNNGV come from the germline V gene. There are 15 residues in the CDR3. CDR3 coding DNA: TGTGCCAGCAGCTTACAGTTCGGGGCCGGAGAGACCCAGTACTTC. As protein: CASSLQFGAGETQYF.

The chain employs TRBV4-2 and TRBJ2-1; 10 bases are a match to TRBD2. J lost 9 bases, V lost 6 bases, and 8 bases had no gene match. Germline CDR1 LGHNA, CDR2 YNFKEQ. The CDR3 is 14 residues long. CDR3 DNA sequence: TGTGCCAGCAGTCAGGGACTAGCGTTAGGTGAGCAGTTCTTC. Its translation: CASSQGLALGEQFF.